Listed below are T cell receptor beta chains from one sample, sequenced in a study of early T cells in non-severe SARS-CoV-2 infection. TCRdb re-called the 5' RACE reads through MiXCR, storing one row per CDR3 protein. The table records some 45,000 distinct CDR3 sequences, 5% to 6.5% of them present only once. Sequenced material: whole blood, taken at baseline. Source of these receptors: an adult who was a healthcare worker with PCR-confirmed SARS-CoV-2 infection or an uninfected control (not recorded which). Each CDR3 is given with its conserved first and last residue.

j_call	v_call	cdr3_aa
TRBJ2-7	TRBV2	CASVPGGVYEQYF
TRBJ2-2	TRBV7-7	CASSSRQGGELFF
TRBJ2-2	TRBV30	CAWSTFWGTGELFF
TRBJ2-2	TRBV7-9	CASRTGTANTGELFF
-	TRBV6-1	CASSEMWTSNEQYF
TRBJ1-1	TRBV6-2/TRBV6-3	CASSLLTGKRMNTEAFF
TRBJ2-3	TRBV5-1	CASSLLRRGLDTDTQYF
TRBJ2-1	TRBV7-2	CASSPRLAGGLYNEQFF
TRBJ2-3	TRBV20-1	CSARGLPRGGLTDTQYF
TRBJ1-6	TRBV5-4	CASSSGQGKSYNSPLHF
TRBJ2-3	TRBV6-4	CASSEGLGTDTQYF
TRBJ1-1	TRBV5-4	CASSPSGGLGQEMNTEAFF
TRBJ2-5	TRBV11-2	CASSTDRKETQYF
TRBJ2-1	TRBV5-5	CASTTNHEQFF
TRBJ2-6	TRBV6-6	CASSYQGTGANVLTF
TRBJ2-3	TRBV4-3	CASSLNSQGRGSDTQYF
TRBJ2-1	TRBV3-1	CASSRYPPGGFYNEQFF
TRBJ2-7	TRBV9	CASSPTELAGVSYEQYF
TRBJ2-7	TRBV30	CAWSEGYSAWEQYF
TRBJ2-7	TRBV5-4	CASSYSAGRSYEQYF
TRBJ2-7	TRBV30	CAWSEDSSYEQYF
TRBJ1-1	TRBV29-1	CSATGQGATEAFF
TRBJ1-6	TRBV5-1	CASSLGKGTGNSPLHF
TRBJ1-1	TRBV11-2	CASSYPPTLDRNTEAFF